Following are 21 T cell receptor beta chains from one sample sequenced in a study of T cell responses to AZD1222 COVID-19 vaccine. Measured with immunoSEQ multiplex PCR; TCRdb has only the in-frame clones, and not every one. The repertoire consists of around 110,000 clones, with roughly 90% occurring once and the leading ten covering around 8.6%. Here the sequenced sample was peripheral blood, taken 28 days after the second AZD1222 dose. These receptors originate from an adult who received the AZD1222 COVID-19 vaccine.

The CDR3 sequence is CASSQGLAGVYEQFF. The CDR3 DNA sequence: TGTGCCAGCAGTCAGGGACTAGCGGGAGTATATGAGCAGTTCTTC. The chain couples TRBV2 to TRBJ2-1; 14 bases align to TRBD2. V was clipped by 5 bases and J by 8 bases; unmatched bases: 5. This CDR3 spans 15 amino acids. CDR1 and CDR2 from the germline V gene are SNHLY and FYNNEI.

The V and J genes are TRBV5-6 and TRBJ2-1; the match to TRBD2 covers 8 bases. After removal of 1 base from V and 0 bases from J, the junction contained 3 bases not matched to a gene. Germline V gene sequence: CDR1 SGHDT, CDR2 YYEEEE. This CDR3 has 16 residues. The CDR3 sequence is CASSLPSGYSYNEQFF. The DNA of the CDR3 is TGTGCCAGCAGCTTGCCTAGCGGGTACTCCTACAATGAGCAGTTCTTC.

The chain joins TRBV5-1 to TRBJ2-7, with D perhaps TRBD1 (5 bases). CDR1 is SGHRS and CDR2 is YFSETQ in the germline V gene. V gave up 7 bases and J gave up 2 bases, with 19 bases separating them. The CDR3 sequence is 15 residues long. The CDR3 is CASSLLPDTAYEQYF. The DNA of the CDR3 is TGCGCCAGCTCCCTCCTCCCGGACACCGCCTACGAGCAGTACTTC.

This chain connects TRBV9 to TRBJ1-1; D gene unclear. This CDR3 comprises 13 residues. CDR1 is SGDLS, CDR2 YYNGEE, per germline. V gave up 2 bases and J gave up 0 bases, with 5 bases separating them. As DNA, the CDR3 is TGTGCCAGCAGCGTTGCAGTGAACACTGAAGCTTTCTTT. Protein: CASSVAVNTEAFF. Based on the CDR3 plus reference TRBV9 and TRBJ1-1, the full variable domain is DSGVTQTPKHLITATGQRVTLRCSPRSGDLSVYWYQQSLDQGLQFLIQYYNGEERAKGNILERFSAQQFPDLHSELNLSSLELGDSALYFCASSVAVNTEAFFGQGTRLTVV.

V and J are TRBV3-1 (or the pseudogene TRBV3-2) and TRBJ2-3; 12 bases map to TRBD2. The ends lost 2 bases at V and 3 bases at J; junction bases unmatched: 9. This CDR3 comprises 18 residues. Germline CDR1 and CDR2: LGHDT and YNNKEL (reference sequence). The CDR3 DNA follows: TGTGCCAGCAGCCAAACGCTCTTGCTAGCGGGGGGGACAGATACGCAGTATTTT. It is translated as CASSQTLLLAGGTDTQYF.

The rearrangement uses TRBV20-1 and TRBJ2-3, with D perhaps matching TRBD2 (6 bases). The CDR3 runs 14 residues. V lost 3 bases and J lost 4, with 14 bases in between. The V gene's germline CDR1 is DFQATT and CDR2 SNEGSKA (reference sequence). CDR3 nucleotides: TGCAGTGCTAGTTGGAGGGTCATCCCAGATACGCAGTATTTT. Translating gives CSASWRVIPDTQYF.

The CDR3: CAWTRGGSGNTIYF. CDR3 sequence (DNA): TGTGCCTGGACTAGGGGGGGCTCTGGAAACACCATATATTTT. The gene calls are TRBV30 and TRBJ1-3, with D tentatively TRBD1 (6 bases). The CDR3 loop spans 14 amino acids. V was trimmed by 4 bases and J by 0 bases, leaving 10 bases between them. Germline CDR1 is GTSNPN and CDR2 is SVGIG (reference sequence).

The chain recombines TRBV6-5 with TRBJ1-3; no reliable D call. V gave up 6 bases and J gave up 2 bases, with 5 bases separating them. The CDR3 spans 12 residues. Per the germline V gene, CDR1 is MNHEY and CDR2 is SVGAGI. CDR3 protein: CASSLPGNTIYF. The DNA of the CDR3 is TGTGCCAGCAGCCTCCCTGGAAACACCATATATTTT.

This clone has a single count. The CDR3, as DNA: TGTGCCAGCAGCGTTAGCAGGGTACAGAATTCACCCCTCCACTTT. Residues: CASSVSRVQNSPLHF. The chain carries TRBV9 and TRBJ1-6; D may be TRBD1 (5 bases). V dropped 2 bases and J dropped 7 bases, with 13 bases sitting between them. Germline CDR1 is SGDLS and CDR2 is YYNGEE. The CDR3 runs 15 residues.

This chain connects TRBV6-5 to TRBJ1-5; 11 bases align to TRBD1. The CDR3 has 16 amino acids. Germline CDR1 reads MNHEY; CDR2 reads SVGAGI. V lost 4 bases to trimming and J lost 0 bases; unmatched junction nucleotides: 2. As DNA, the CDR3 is TGTGCCAGCAGTTGGGACAGGGGGTATAGCAATCAGCCCCAGCATTTT. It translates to CASSWDRGYSNQPQHF.

The DNA for the CDR3 is TGTGCCAGAAGCGCCGGCGACAGGGGGCGGATTGAAAAACTGTTTTTT. Translating it yields CARSAGDRGRIEKLFF. The chain links TRBV7-5 to TRBJ1-4; TRBD1, as called in the table, went unchecked against the DNA. TRBV7-5 corresponds to a pseudogene. The CDR3 is 16 residues long.

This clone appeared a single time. The CDR3 nucleotides read TGTGCCAGTAGTTCCGGGACAGGGAGATACGGGGAGCTGTTTTTT. It yields the protein CASSSGTGRYGELFF. J is TRBJ2-2 and V is TRBV19; 9 bases match TRBD1. Germline V gene data show CDR1 as LNHDA and CDR2 as SQIVND (reference sequence). The ends lost 5 bases at V and 7 bases at J; junction bases unmatched: 8. The length of the CDR3 is 15 residues.

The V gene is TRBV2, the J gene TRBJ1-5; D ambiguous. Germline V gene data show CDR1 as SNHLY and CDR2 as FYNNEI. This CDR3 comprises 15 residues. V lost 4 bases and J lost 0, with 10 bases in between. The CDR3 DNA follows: TGTGCCAGCAGTGTTACAGAATTTAGCAATCAGCCCCAGCATTTT. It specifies CASSVTEFSNQPQHF.

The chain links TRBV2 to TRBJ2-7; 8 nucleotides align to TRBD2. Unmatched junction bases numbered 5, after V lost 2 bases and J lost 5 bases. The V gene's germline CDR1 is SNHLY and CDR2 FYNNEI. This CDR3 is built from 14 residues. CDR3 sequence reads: CASSEWTSKDEQYF. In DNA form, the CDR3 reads TGTGCCAGCAGTGAATGGACTAGCAAGGACGAGCAGTACTTC.

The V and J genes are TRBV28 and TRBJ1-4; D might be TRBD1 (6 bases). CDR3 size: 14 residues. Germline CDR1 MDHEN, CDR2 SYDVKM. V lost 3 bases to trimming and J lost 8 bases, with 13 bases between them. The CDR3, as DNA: TGTGCCAGCAGTTTTTTACAGGGTCAGGAAAAACTGTTTTTT. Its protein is CASSFLQGQEKLFF.

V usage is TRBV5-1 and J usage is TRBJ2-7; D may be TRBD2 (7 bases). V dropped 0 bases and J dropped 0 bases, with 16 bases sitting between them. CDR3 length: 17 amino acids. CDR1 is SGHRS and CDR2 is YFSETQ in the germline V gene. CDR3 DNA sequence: TGCGCCAGCAGCTTGGAGTTTCGGGGGGCCAACTCCTACGAGCAGTACTTC. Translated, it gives CASSLEFRGANSYEQYF.

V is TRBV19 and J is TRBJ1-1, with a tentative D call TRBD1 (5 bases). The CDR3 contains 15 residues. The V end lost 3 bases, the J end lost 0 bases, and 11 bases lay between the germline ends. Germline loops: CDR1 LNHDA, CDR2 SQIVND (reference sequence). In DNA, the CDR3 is TGTGCCAGTAGTATCCTTGGGACGGTGAACACTGAAGCTTTCTTT. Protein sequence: CASSILGTVNTEAFF.

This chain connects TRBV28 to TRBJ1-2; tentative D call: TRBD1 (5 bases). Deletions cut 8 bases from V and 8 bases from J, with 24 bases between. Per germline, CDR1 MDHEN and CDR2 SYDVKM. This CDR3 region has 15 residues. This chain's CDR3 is CASVKRGYRVQGYTF. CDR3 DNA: TGTGCCAGCGTTAAACGGGGGTATAGGGTGCAAGGCTACACCTTC.

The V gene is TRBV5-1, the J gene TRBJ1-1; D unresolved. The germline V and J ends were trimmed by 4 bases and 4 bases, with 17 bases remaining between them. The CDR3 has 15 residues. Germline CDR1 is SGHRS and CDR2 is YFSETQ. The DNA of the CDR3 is TGCGCCAGCAGCCAGGCTCAATTCTTGGGCACTGAAGCTTTCTTT. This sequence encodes CASSQAQFLGTEAFF.

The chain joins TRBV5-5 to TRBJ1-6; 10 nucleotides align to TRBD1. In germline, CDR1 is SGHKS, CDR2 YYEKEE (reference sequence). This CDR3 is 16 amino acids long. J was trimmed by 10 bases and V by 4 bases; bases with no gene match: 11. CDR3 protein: CASSTPRTGGRSPLHF. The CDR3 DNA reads TGTGCCAGCAGCACCCCCCGGACAGGGGGACGATCACCCCTCCACTTT. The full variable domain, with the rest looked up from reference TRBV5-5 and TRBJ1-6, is DAGVTQSPTHLIKTRGQQVTLRCSPISGHKSVSWYQQVLGQGPQFIFQYYEKEERGRGNFPDRFSARQFPNYSSELNVNALLLGDSALYLCASSTPRTGGRSPLHFGNGTRLTVT.

The CDR3 DNA follows: TGTGCCAGTAGGCCCCCCGGATATGGCTACACCTTC. It specifies CASRPPGYGYTF. The chain links TRBV19 to TRBJ1-2; no clear D. This CDR3 has 12 amino acids. V was pared by 6 bases and J by 5 bases, with 10 bases between. Germline CDR1 LNHDA, CDR2 SQIVND (reference sequence).